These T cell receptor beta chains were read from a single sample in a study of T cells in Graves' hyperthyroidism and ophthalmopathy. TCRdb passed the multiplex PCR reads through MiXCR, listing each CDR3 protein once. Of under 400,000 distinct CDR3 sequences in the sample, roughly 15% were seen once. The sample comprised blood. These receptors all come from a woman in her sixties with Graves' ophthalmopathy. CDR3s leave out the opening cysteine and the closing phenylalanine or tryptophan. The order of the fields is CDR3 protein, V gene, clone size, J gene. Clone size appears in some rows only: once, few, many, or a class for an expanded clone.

CDR3: ASSQAGGATPYEQY; V: TRBV3-1; size: NA; J: TRBJ2-7
CDR3: ASTTRAGGHNEQF; V: TRBV27; size: many; J: TRBJ2-1
CDR3: SARTGGQNTEAF; V: TRBV20-1; size: many; J: TRBJ1-1
CDR3: ASSDPARPEAF; V: TRBV5-1; size: many; J: TRBJ1-1
CDR3: ASSSPGLAGRLGPQY; V: TRBV11-2; size: NA; J: TRBJ2-5
CDR3: ASMGTSGKIETQY; V: TRBV19; size: NA; J: TRBJ2-5
CDR3: ASSDETGAREQY; V: TRBV6-1; size: few; J: TRBJ2-7
CDR3: ASSETGTSESEPLEQY; V: TRBV6-2/TRBV6-3; size: once; J: TRBJ2-7
CDR3: ASSPGTFAYEQY; V: TRBV28; size: many; J: TRBJ2-7
CDR3: ASSDQGAGAETKY; V: TRBV12-3/TRBV12-4; size: NA; J: TRBJ2-5
CDR3: ASSGLAGGGNEQF; V: TRBV6-4; size: NA; J: TRBJ2-1
CDR3: ASSPQFGANTEAF; V: TRBV7-2; size: few; J: TRBJ1-1
CDR3: ASSFVTKSYEQY; V: TRBV7-9; size: NA; J: TRBJ2-7
CDR3: ASSRTGGTPYEQY; V: TRBV28; size: NA; J: TRBJ2-7